The source of this T cell receptor (beta chain) is a study of blood T cells in healthy people across ages. Alongside a J-beta primer mix, a sample-barcoded 5' primer served in a second PCR lasting roughly 7 to 11 cycles. From the 5' RACE reads, TCRdb called clonotypes with MiXCR, one entry per CDR3 protein. The sample includes 550,000 to 750,000 distinct CDR3 sequences, 20% to 25% of them seen just once. With 1 base removed from V and 5 bases from J, the gap between germline ends came to 13 bases. The CDR3 runs 14 residues. CDR1 is DFQATT and CDR2 is SNEGSKA in the germline V gene (reference sequence).

Sample: blood. The sequence derives from a man aged 65 to 85 in good health. The chain couples TRBV20-1 to TRBJ2-3, with D tentatively TRBD2 (7 bases). As DNA, the CDR3 is TGCAGTGCTAGAGCCCCGGGGGGCGGAGATACGCAGTATTTT. It is translated as CSARAPGGGDTQYF.